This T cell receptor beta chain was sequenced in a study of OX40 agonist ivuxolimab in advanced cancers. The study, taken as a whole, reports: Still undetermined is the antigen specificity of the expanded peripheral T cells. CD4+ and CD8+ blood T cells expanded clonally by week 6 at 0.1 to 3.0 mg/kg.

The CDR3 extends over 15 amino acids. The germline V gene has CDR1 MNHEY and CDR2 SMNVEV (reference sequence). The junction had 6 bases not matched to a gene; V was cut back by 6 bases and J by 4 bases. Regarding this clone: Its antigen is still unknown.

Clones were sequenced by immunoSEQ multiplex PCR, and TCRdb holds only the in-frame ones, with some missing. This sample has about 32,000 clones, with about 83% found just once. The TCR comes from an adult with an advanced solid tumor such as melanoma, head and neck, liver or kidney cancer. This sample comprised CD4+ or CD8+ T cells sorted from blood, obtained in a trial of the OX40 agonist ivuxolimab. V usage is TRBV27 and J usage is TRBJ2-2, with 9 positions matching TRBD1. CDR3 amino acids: CASSLDRGITGELFF. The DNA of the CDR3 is TGTGCCAGCAGCCTCGACAGGGGGATCACCGGGGAGCTGTTTTTT.